This T cell receptor (beta chain) was identified during a study of T cell responses to AZD1222 COVID-19 vaccine. Germline-derived CDR1 and CDR2 are SGHAT and FQNNGV. CDR3 length: 17 residues. V lost 0 bases, J lost 6 bases, and 15 bases lay in between. The protocol was immunoSEQ multiplex PCR, while the TCRdb copy is restricted to in-frame clones and leaves out a portion. The sample records tens of thousands of clones, 80% to 90% being singletons. The TCR comes from an adult who received the AZD1222 COVID-19 vaccine. The V and J genes are TRBV11-2 and TRBJ1-6; D not certain. The sample here was peripheral blood, taken 28 days after the second AZD1222 dose. CDR3: CASSLDVLPYSNSPLHF. The CDR3, as DNA: TGTGCCAGCAGCTTAGACGTGTTGCCATATTCTAATTCACCCCTCCACTTT.